The sequence of this TCR beta chain was determined in a study of blood T cells in healthy people across ages. Study-wide findings and caveats: With unsorted PBMCs, a conclusive comparison of naive versus antigen-experienced cells was not possible.

Notes on this clonotype: Its antigen is undetermined.

Next came a second PCR, run for roughly 6 to 11 cycles, which used a sample-barcoded 5' primer along with a J-beta primer mix. TCRdb fed the 5' RACE reads into MiXCR, producing one record per CDR3 protein. This sample has about 1,400,000 distinct CDR3 sequences; approximately 59% occur once, and the top ten carry 6.5% to 8.5%. Healthy Russian Caucasian donors spanned ages about 6 to 100 years. Total RNA was isolated from each sample in quantities of at least 6 micrograms. This CDR3 has 14 amino acids. V lost 1 base and J lost 7, with 12 bases in between. The germline CDR1 and CDR2 sequences are SGHAT and FQNNGV.

Source material: blood. This clonotype originated in a man younger than 30 in good health. The chain combines TRBV11-2 with TRBJ2-3; the D gene is possibly TRBD2 (6 bases). The CDR3 region is CASSLGLAAHTQYF. As DNA, the CDR3 is TGTGCCAGCAGCTTAGGGTTAGCGGCCCATACGCAGTATTTT.